The rows below give T cell receptor beta chains drawn from one sample of a study of blood T cells in healthy people across ages. TCRdb reanalysed the 5' RACE reads using MiXCR and keeps one entry per CDR3 protein. The data hold about 1.5 million distinct CDR3 sequences, with 35% to 45% observed a single time. Sequencing was carried out using blood. These receptors were obtained from a woman aged 18-30 years in good health. Each CDR3 is given with its conserved first and last residue. Each record gives: CDR3 protein, CDR3 DNA, V gene, clone size, J gene, D gene. A D gene is named only where the DNA matches it firmly. Part of the rows lack a size; the others show once, few, many or a class for expanded clones.

CDR3: CSAHTGASRTGYNEQFF
DNA: TGCAGTGCTCACACGGGGGCTAGCAGGACGGGATACAATGAGCAGTTCTTC
V: TRBV20-1
size: few
J: TRBJ2-1
D: .

CDR3: CSAKAGAGYGYTF
DNA: TGCAGTGCTAAGGCCGGGGCCGGCTATGGCTACACCTTC
V: TRBV20-1
size: .
J: TRBJ1-2
D: .

CDR3: CASTQKTGRGSTDTQYF
DNA: TGTGCCAGCACTCAGAAGACCGGGCGGGGGAGCACAGATACGCAGTATTTT
V: TRBV6-4
size: few
J: TRBJ2-3
D: TRBD2

CDR3: CASSLRGDRGPNTEAFF
DNA: TGTGCCAGCAGTCTACGGGGGGACAGGGGACCGAACACTGAAGCTTTCTTT
V: TRBV12-3/TRBV12-4
size: .
J: TRBJ1-1
D: TRBD1

CDR3: CASSKGGSYQETQYF
DNA: TGTGCCAGCAGTAAGGGGGGGTCGTACCAAGAGACCCAGTACTTC
V: TRBV12-3/TRBV12-4
size: few
J: TRBJ2-5
D: .

CDR3: CAISELGQSWNYGYTF
DNA: TGTGCCATCAGTGAGCTCGGACAATCGTGGAACTATGGCTACACCTTC
V: TRBV10-3
size: few
J: TRBJ1-2
D: .

CDR3: CASSDRPHGTFPIEQYF
DNA: TGTGCCAGCAGTGATCGCCCCCACGGAACATTCCCCATCGAGCAGTACTTC
V: TRBV25-1
size: few
J: TRBJ2-7
D: .

CDR3: CASSWPIRNEQFF
DNA: TGTGCCAGCAGCTGGCCCATCCGCAATGAGCAGTTCTTC
V: TRBV5-6
size: .
J: TRBJ2-1
D: .

CDR3: CACAQGKNYGYTF
DNA: TGTGCCTGTGCCCAGGGGAAAAACTATGGCTACACCTTC
V: TRBV10-3
size: few
J: TRBJ1-2
D: .

CDR3: CSAREKAPYEQYF
DNA: TGCAGTGCTAGAGAGAAGGCCCCCTACGAGCAGTACTTC
V: TRBV20-1
size: .
J: TRBJ2-7
D: .

CDR3: CASREKGDLTEAFF
DNA: TGTGCCAGCAGGGAAAAAGGGGACCTCACTGAAGCTTTCTTT
V: TRBV7-9
size: .
J: TRBJ1-1
D: .

CDR3: CATSREVQEKLFF
DNA: TGTGCCACCAGCAGGGAAGTACAGGAAAAACTGTTTTTT
V: TRBV15
size: few
J: TRBJ1-4
D: .

CDR3: CASSHRWLANEQFF
DNA: TGTGCCAGCAGCCACCGATGGCTAGCCAATGAGCAGTTCTTC
V: TRBV3-1
size: .
J: TRBJ2-1
D: .

CDR3: CSAVSGNTDTQYF
DNA: TGCAGTGCCGTTAGCGGGAACACAGATACGCAGTATTTT
V: TRBV20-1
size: few
J: TRBJ2-3
D: TRBD2

CDR3: CSARDRTGGFYNEQYF
DNA: TGCAGTGCTAGAGATCGAACGGGGGGGTTTTACAATGAGCAGTACTTC
V: TRBV20-1
size: .
J: TRBJ2-7
D: TRBD2

CDR3: CASSQGFWDRTSGANVLTF
DNA: TGTGCCAGCAGCCAAGGGTTTTGGGACAGGACTTCTGGGGCCAACGTCCTGACTTTC
V: TRBV4-2
size: .
J: TRBJ2-6
D: TRBD1

CDR3: CASSAWTKENIQYF
DNA: TGTGCCAGCAGTGCATGGACAAAGGAAAACATTCAGTACTTC
V: TRBV11-3
size: .
J: TRBJ2-4
D: .

CDR3: CSARVWGDRASGYTF
DNA: TGCAGTGCTAGAGTGTGGGGAGACAGGGCCTCTGGCTACACCTTC
V: TRBV20-1
size: .
J: TRBJ1-2
D: TRBD1

CDR3: CAISEFGTSGDNEQYF
DNA: TGTGCCATCAGTGAGTTTGGGACTAGCGGCGACAATGAGCAGTACTTC
V: TRBV10-3
size: few
J: TRBJ2-5
D: TRBD2

CDR3: CSASGDRASYEQYF
DNA: TGCAGTGCTAGTGGGGACAGGGCCTCCTACGAGCAGTACTTC
V: TRBV20-1
size: .
J: TRBJ2-7
D: TRBD1

CDR3: CAISAGVDYGYTF
DNA: TGTGCCATCAGCGCCGGAGTGGACTATGGCTACACCTTC
V: TRBV10-3
size: many
J: TRBJ1-2
D: .

CDR3: CASSTDPNQPQHF
DNA: TGCGCCAGCAGCACCGACCCCAATCAGCCCCAGCATTTT
V: TRBV5-1
size: .
J: TRBJ1-5
D: .